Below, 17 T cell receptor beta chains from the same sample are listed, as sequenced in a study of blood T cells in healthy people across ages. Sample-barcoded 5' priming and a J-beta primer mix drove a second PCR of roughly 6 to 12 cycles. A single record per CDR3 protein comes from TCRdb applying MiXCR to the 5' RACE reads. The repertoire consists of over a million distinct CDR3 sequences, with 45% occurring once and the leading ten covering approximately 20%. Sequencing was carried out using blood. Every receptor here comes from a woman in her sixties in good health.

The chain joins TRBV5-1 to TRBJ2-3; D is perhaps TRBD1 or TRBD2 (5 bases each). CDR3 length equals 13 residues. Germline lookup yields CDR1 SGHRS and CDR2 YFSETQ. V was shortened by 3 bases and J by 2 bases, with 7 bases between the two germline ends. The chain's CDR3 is CASSWDPTDTQYF. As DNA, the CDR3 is TGCGCCAGCAGCTGGGACCCCACAGATACGCAGTATTTT.

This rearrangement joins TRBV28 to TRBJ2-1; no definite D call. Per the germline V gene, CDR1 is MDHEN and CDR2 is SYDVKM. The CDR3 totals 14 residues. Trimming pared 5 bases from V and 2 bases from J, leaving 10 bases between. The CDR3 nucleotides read TGTGCCAGCAGTCTGCTGGGAACCTACAATGAGCAGTTCTTC. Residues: CASSLLGTYNEQFF.

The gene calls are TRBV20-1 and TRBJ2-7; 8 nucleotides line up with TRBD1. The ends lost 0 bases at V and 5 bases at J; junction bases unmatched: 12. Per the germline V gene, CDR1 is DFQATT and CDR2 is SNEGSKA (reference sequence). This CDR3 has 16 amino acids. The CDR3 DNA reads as TGCAGTGCTAGAGATCTGGGTCAGGGGGCGCGGGACGAGCAGTACTTC. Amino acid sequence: CSARDLGQGARDEQYF.

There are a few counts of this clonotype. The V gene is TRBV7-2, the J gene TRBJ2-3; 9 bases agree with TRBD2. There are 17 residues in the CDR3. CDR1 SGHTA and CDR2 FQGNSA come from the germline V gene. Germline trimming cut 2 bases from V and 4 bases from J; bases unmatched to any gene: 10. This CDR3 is CASSLSPSGRFPDTQYF. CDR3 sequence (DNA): TGTGCCAGCAGCTTATCTCCAAGCGGGAGGTTCCCAGATACGCAGTATTTT.

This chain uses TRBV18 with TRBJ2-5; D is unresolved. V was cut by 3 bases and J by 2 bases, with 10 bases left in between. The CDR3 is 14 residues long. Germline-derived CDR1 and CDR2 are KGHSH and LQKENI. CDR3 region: CASSPESWQETQYF. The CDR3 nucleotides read TGTGCCAGCTCACCCGAAAGCTGGCAAGAGACCCAGTACTTC.

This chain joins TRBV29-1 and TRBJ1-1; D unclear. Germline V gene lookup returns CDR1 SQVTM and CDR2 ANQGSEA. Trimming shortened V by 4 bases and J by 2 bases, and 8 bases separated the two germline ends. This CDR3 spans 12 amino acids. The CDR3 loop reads CSVAVYNTEAFF. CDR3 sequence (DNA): TGCAGCGTTGCTGTTTATAACACTGAAGCTTTCTTT. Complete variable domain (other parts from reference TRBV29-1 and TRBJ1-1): SAVISQKPSRDICQRGTSLTIQCQVDSQVTMMFWYRQQPGQSLTLIATANQGSEATYESGFVIDKFPISRPNLTFSTLTVSNMSPEDSSIYLCSVAVYNTEAFFGQGTRLTVV.

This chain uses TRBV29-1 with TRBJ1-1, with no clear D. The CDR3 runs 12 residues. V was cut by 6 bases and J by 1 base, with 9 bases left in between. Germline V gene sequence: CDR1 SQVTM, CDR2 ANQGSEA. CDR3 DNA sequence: TGCAGCGTCGCCTCAGGGAACACTGAAGCTTTCTTT. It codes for CSVASGNTEAFF.

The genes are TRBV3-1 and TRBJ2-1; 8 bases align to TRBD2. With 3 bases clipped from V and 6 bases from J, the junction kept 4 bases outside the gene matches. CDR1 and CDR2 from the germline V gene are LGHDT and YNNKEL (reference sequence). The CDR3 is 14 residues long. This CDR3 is CASSQILAGNEQFF. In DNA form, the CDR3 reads TGTGCCAGCAGCCAGATCCTAGCGGGCAATGAGCAGTTCTTC.

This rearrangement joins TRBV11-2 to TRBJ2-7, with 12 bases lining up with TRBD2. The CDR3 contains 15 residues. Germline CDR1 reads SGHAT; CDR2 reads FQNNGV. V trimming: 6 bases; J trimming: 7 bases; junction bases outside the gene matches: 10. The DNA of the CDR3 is TGTGCCAGCAGTCAACAAGTACTAGCGGGAGGAGAGCAGTACTTC. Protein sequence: CASSQQVLAGGEQYF. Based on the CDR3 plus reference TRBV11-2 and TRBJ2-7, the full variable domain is EAGVAQSPRYKIIEKRQSVAFWCNPISGHATLYWYQQILGQGPKLLIQFQNNGVVDDSQLPKDRFSAERLKGVDSTLKIQPAKLEDSAVYLCASSQQVLAGGEQYFGPGTRLTVT.

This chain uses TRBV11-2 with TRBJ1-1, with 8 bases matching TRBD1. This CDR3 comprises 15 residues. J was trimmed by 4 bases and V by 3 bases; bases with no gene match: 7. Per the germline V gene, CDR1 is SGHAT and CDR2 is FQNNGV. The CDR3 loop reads CASSLNSGGTTEAFF. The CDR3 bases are TGTGCCAGCAGCTTGAATTCAGGGGGCACCACTGAAGCTTTCTTT.

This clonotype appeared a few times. The CDR3 nucleotides are TGTGCCAGCAACCTGGGTGAAGATACGCAGTATTTT. Translated: CASNLGEDTQYF. The gene calls are TRBV28 and TRBJ2-3; no definite D call. The ends were cut back, 7 bases at V and 5 bases at J, with 10 bases in the middle. CDR1 is MDHEN, CDR2 SYDVKM, per germline. The CDR3 sequence is 12 residues long.

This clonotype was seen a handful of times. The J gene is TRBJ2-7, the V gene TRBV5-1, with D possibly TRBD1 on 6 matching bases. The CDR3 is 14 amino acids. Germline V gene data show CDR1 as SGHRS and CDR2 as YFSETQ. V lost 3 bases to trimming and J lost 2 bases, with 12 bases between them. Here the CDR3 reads CASSSLDSTYEQYF. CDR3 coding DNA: TGCGCCAGCAGCTCCTTGGACAGCACCTACGAGCAGTACTTC.

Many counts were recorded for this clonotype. The DNA of the CDR3 is TGTGCCAGCACCGGATCTGGGGGAGGGGAGACCCAGTACTTC. Amino acids: CASTGSGGGETQYF. The V call is TRBV7-2, the J call TRBJ2-5; TRBD2 agrees at 7 bases. The length of the CDR3 is 14 residues. Germline-derived CDR1 and CDR2 are SGHTA and FQGNSA. The trim removed 7 bases at V and 5 bases at J, leaving 10 bases unmatched. The variable domain in full, with the rest retrieved from reference TRBV7-2 and TRBJ2-5, is GAGVSQSPSNKVTEKGKDVELRCDPISGHTALYWYRQSLGQGLEFLIYFQGNSAPDKSGLPSDRFSAERTGGSVSTLTIQRTQQEDSAVYLCASTGSGGGETQYFGPGTRLLVL.

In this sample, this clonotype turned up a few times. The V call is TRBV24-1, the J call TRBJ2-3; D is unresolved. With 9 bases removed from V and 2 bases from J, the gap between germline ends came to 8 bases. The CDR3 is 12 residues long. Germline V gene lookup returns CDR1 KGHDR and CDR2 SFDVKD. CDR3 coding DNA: TGTGCCACCGTGGCGGCCACAGATACGCAGTATTTT. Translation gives CATVAATDTQYF.

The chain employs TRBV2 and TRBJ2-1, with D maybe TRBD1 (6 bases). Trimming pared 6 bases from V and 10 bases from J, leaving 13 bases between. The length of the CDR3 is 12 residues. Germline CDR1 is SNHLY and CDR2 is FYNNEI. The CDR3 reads CASRQGFYEQFF. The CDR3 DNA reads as TGTGCCAGCAGGCAGGGGTTCTACGAGCAGTTCTTC.

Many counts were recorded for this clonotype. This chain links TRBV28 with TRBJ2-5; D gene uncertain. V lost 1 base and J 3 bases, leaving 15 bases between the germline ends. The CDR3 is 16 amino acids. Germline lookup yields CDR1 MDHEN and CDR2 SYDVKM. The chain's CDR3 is CASSLSTARHEETQYF. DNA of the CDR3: TGTGCCAGCAGTTTATCAACGGCTAGACATGAAGAGACCCAGTACTTC. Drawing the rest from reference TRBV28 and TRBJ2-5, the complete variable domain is DVKVTQSSRYLVKRTGEKVFLECVQDMDHENMFWYRQDPGLGLRLIYFSYDVKMKEKGDIPEGYSVSREKKERFSLILESASTNQTSMYLCASSLSTARHEETQYFGPGTRLLVL.

The CDR3 loop is CASSLKMDSKPQHF. CDR3 nucleotides: TGTGCCAGCAGCTTAAAAATGGACAGTAAGCCCCAGCATTTT. J is TRBJ1-5 and V is TRBV7-2; maybe TRBD1 (6 bases). Germline-derived CDR1 and CDR2 are SGHTA and FQGNSA. The CDR3 extends over 14 amino acids. Trimming took 2 bases from V and 8 from J, leaving 13 bases between them.